These T cell receptor beta chains were read from a single sample in a study of shared clonotypes between healthy human individuals. The table came from immunoSEQ multiplex PCR; TCRdb's copy has only in-frame clones and leaves some out. The sample carries 2 million to 2.5 million clones, 80% to 95% recorded once. The source material was naive CD4+ T cells from PBMCs. The source of these receptors is a man in his late teens or twenties in good health. Some clones in this sample may be carry-over from other donors' samples. CDR3s include the opening cysteine and the closing phenylalanine or tryptophan. D genes are given only for firm matches. Rows give clone size only sometimes, using once, few, many, or a class for an expanded clone.

clone_size: .; v_call: TRBV4-2; j_call: TRBJ1-2; d_call: .; cdr3_length: 15; cdr3_aa: CASSQSRGDGYGYTF; cdr3_nt: TGTGCCAGCAGCCAATCCAGGGGAGACGGGTATGGCTACACCTTC
clone_size: .; v_call: TRBV7-8; j_call: TRBJ2-7; d_call: .; cdr3_length: 13; cdr3_aa: CASSSHVEHEQYF; cdr3_nt: TGTGCCAGCAGCTCCCACGTGGAGCACGAGCAGTACTTC
clone_size: .; v_call: TRBV19; j_call: TRBJ2-7; d_call: .; cdr3_length: 13; cdr3_aa: CASIGKDDYEQYF; cdr3_nt: TGTGCCAGTATTGGGAAGGATGACTACGAGCAGTACTTC
clone_size: .; v_call: TRBV5-1; j_call: TRBJ2-3; d_call: TRBD2; cdr3_length: 16; cdr3_aa: CASSPSGGTGADTQYF; cdr3_nt: TGCGCCAGCAGCCCGAGCGGGGGAACGGGCGCAGATACGCAGTATTTT
clone_size: once; v_call: TRBV6-5; j_call: TRBJ1-4; d_call: .; cdr3_length: 15; cdr3_aa: CASSTSLGTNEKLFF; cdr3_nt: TGTGCCAGCAGTACCAGTCTAGGAACTAATGAAAAACTGTTTTTT
clone_size: once; v_call: TRBV9; j_call: TRBJ2-7; d_call: TRBD2; cdr3_length: 16; cdr3_aa: CASSASPTSGIYEQYF; cdr3_nt: TGTGCCAGCAGCGCCTCGCCGACTAGCGGGATCTACGAGCAGTACTTC
clone_size: .; v_call: TRBV5-1; j_call: TRBJ2-2; d_call: .; cdr3_length: 16; cdr3_aa: CASSLSRGLGTGELFF; cdr3_nt: TGCGCCAGCAGCCTGAGTAGGGGGTTAGGCACCGGGGAGCTGTTTTTT
clone_size: once; v_call: TRBV10-1; j_call: TRBJ2-1; d_call: TRBD2; cdr3_length: 17; cdr3_aa: CASSELAGGGSYNEQFF; cdr3_nt: TGCGCCAGCAGTGAACTAGCGGGGGGGGGCTCCTACAATGAGCAGTTCTTC
clone_size: .; v_call: TRBV7-8; j_call: TRBJ1-4; d_call: TRBD1; cdr3_length: 18; cdr3_aa: CASSLRQGHPSTNEKLFF; cdr3_nt: TGTGCCAGCAGCTTAAGACAGGGACACCCCTCAACTAATGAAAAACTGTTTTTT
clone_size: few; v_call: TRBV28; j_call: TRBJ2-1; d_call: .; cdr3_length: 11; cdr3_aa: CASSLVYEQFF; cdr3_nt: TGTGCCAGCAGTCTAGTCTATGAGCAGTTCTTC
clone_size: .; v_call: TRBV19; j_call: TRBJ1-1; d_call: .; cdr3_length: 11; cdr3_aa: CASSDRREAFF; cdr3_nt: TGTGCCAGTAGTGACCGGAGGGAAGCTTTCTTT
clone_size: .; v_call: TRBV5-1; j_call: TRBJ2-5; d_call: .; cdr3_length: 13; cdr3_aa: CASSLGREETQYF; cdr3_nt: TGCGCCAGCAGCTTGGGTAGAGAGGAGACCCAGTACTTC
clone_size: .; v_call: TRBV28; j_call: TRBJ1-2; d_call: .; cdr3_length: 14; cdr3_aa: CASSSGPQLYGYTF; cdr3_nt: TGTGCCAGCAGTTCGGGGCCCCAACTCTATGGCTACACCTTC
clone_size: once; v_call: TRBV5-1; j_call: TRBJ2-7; d_call: .; cdr3_length: 16; cdr3_aa: CASSAAGTPRSYEQYF; cdr3_nt: TGCGCCAGCAGCGCGGCTGGGACACCTCGATCCTACGAGCAGTACTTC
clone_size: .; v_call: TRBV10-1; j_call: TRBJ2-3; d_call: TRBD1; cdr3_length: 16; cdr3_aa: CASSEDRGHCTDTQYF; cdr3_nt: TGCGCCAGCAGTGAGGATAGGGGGCATTGCACAGATACGCAGTATTTT
clone_size: .; v_call: TRBV9; j_call: TRBJ1-1; d_call: .; cdr3_length: 16; cdr3_aa: CASSAVGRNLNTEAFF; cdr3_nt: TGTGCCAGCAGCGCCGTCGGGAGGAACCTGAACACTGAAGCTTTCTTT
clone_size: .; v_call: TRBV5-1; j_call: TRBJ2-5; d_call: .; cdr3_length: 16; cdr3_aa: CASSLEDSTEWETQYF; cdr3_nt: TGCGCCAGCAGCTTGGAGGACAGTACCGAATGGGAGACCCAGTACTTC
clone_size: few; v_call: TRBV30; j_call: TRBJ1-1; d_call: .; cdr3_length: 11; cdr3_aa: CAWSDGSEAFF; cdr3_nt: TGTGCCTGGAGTGACGGGAGCGAAGCTTTCTTT
clone_size: .; v_call: TRBV15; j_call: TRBJ2-7; d_call: TRBD2; cdr3_length: 15; cdr3_aa: CATSRTSVLTYEQYF; cdr3_nt: TGTGCCACCAGCAGGACTAGCGTTTTGACCTACGAGCAGTACTTC
clone_size: .; v_call: TRBV14; j_call: TRBJ2-5; d_call: TRBD1; cdr3_length: 17; cdr3_aa: CASSQSQYRGLRETQYF; cdr3_nt: TGTGCCAGCAGCCAGAGCCAATACAGGGGGTTGAGGGAGACCCAGTACTTC
clone_size: .; v_call: TRBV5-1; j_call: TRBJ1-4; d_call: .; cdr3_length: 13; cdr3_aa: CASSSEANEKLFF; cdr3_nt: TGCGCCAGCAGCTCCGAGGCAAATGAAAAACTGTTTTTT
clone_size: .; v_call: TRBV7-2; j_call: TRBJ1-3; d_call: .; cdr3_length: 16; cdr3_aa: CASSLVAGTNKNTIYF; cdr3_nt: TGTGCCAGCAGCTTAGTGGCAGGGACCAACAAAAACACCATATATTTT
clone_size: .; v_call: TRBV27; j_call: TRBJ1-5; d_call: .; cdr3_length: 15; cdr3_aa: CASSLEGLGNQPQHF; cdr3_nt: TGTGCCAGCAGTTTAGAGGGATTGGGCAATCAGCCCCAGCATTTT
clone_size: few; v_call: TRBV7-8; j_call: TRBJ1-1; d_call: .; cdr3_length: 12; cdr3_aa: CASSVGNTEAFF; cdr3_nt: TGTGCCAGCAGCGTTGGGAACACTGAAGCTTTCTTT
clone_size: .; v_call: TRBV28; j_call: TRBJ2-3; d_call: .; cdr3_length: 14; cdr3_aa: CASSLVAGGGTQYF; cdr3_nt: TGTGCCAGCAGTTTGGTGGCTGGGGGCGGTACGCAGTATTTT
clone_size: .; v_call: TRBV7-9; j_call: TRBJ2-7; d_call: .; cdr3_length: 13; cdr3_aa: CASSSPQFYEQYF; cdr3_nt: TGTGCCAGCAGCTCCCCCCAATTCTACGAGCAGTACTTC
clone_size: .; v_call: TRBV2; j_call: TRBJ1-4; d_call: .; cdr3_length: 14; cdr3_aa: CASRWTSTNEKLFF; cdr3_nt: TGTGCCAGCCGATGGACGTCAACTAATGAAAAACTGTTTTTT
clone_size: .; v_call: TRBV30; j_call: TRBJ1-5; d_call: TRBD1; cdr3_length: 13; cdr3_aa: CAWQDRGDQPQHF; cdr3_nt: TGTGCCTGGCAAGACAGGGGTGATCAGCCCCAGCATTTT
clone_size: .; v_call: TRBV9; j_call: TRBJ2-5; d_call: .; cdr3_length: 15; cdr3_aa: CASSIGRQEGETQYF; cdr3_nt: TGTGCCAGCAGCATCGGTCGACAGGAGGGAGAGACCCAGTACTTC
clone_size: .; v_call: TRBV15; j_call: TRBJ2-1; d_call: .; cdr3_length: 17; cdr3_aa: CATRIRSGAYLGNEQFF; cdr3_nt: TGTGCCACCAGGATTCGCTCAGGGGCATACCTGGGGAATGAGCAGTTCTTC
clone_size: .; v_call: TRBV9; j_call: TRBJ2-7; d_call: .; cdr3_length: 14; cdr3_aa: CASSVGDRSYEQYF; cdr3_nt: TGTGCCAGCAGCGTAGGTGACAGATCCTACGAGCAGTACTTC
clone_size: once; v_call: TRBV7-8; j_call: TRBJ2-7; d_call: TRBD1; cdr3_length: 15; cdr3_aa: CASSRTGTGVYEQYF; cdr3_nt: TGTGCCAGCAGCCGAACCGGGACAGGGGTCTACGAGCAGTACTTC